The clone carrying this T cell receptor beta chain was picked up one time. Between the trimmed V and J ends, which lost 3 bases and 5 bases, there was a span of 10 bases. Germline V gives CDR1 LNHDA, CDR2 SQIVND (reference sequence). The CDR3 is 13 residues long. Here immunoSEQ multiplex PCR was the method, and the copy in TCRdb shows in-frame clones only, minus some. The table shows 90,000 or so clones, with roughly 82% occurring only once. The data are from a study of blood T cell repertoires in COVID-19. Specimen: peripheral blood. The gene calls are TRBV19 and TRBJ1-1; D uncertain. This receptor was obtained from a human donor in a cohort sampled during active COVID-19. The CDR3 nucleotides are TGTGCCAGTAGTATTGGGAGCAGGACTGAAGCTTTCTTT. It specifies CASSIGSRTEAFF.